This TCR beta chain originates from a study of T cell responses to AZD1222 COVID-19 vaccine. Profiling relied on immunoSEQ multiplex PCR, and the TCRdb table lists in-frame clones only, not all of them. The sample lists 100,000 to 120,000 clones, roughly 90% seen once, with 2% to 3% in the top ten. Remarks on this clone: Its antigen is not identified.

Overall study findings and caveats: Close to half of all spike-specific TCRs reportedly target regions of the variants that are unmutated.

Sequencing used peripheral blood, obtained on day 0 of AZD1222 vaccination. This receptor was obtained from an adult in good health.

DNA for the CDR3: TGTGCCAGCAGATCGGACAGGGGAGAGACCCAGTACTTC. It yields the protein CASRSDRGETQYF. This rearrangement joins TRBV3-1 (or the pseudogene TRBV3-2) to TRBJ2-5, with 9 bases lining up with TRBD1. After removal of 6 bases from V and 4 bases from J, the junction contained 3 bases not matched to a gene. The CDR3 has 13 amino acids. From germline, CDR1 is LGHDT and CDR2 YNNKEL (reference sequence).